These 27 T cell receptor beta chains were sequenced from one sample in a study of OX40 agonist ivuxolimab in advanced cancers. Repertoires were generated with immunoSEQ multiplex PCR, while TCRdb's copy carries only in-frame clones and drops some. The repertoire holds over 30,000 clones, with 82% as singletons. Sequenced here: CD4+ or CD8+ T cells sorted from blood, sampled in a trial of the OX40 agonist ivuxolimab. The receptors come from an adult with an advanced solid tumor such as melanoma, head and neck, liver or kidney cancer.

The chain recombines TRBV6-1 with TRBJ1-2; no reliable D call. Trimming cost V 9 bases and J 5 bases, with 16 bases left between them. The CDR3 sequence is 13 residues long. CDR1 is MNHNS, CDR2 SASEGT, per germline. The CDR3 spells CASAGRQLYGYTF. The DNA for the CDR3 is TGTGCCAGTGCTGGCCGTCAACTTTATGGCTACACCTTC.

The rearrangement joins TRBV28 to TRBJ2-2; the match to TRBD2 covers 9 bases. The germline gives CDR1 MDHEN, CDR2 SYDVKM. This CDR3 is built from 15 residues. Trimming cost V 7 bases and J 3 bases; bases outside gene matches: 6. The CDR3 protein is CASIPGLAYTGELFF. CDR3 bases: TGTGCCAGCATCCCGGGACTAGCCTACACCGGGGAGCTGTTTTTT.

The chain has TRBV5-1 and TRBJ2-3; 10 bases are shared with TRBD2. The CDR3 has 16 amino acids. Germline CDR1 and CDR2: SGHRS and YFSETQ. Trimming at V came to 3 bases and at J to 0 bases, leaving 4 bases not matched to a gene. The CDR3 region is CASSWTLAGSTDTQYF. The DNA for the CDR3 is TGCGCCAGCAGCTGGACACTAGCGGGGAGCACAGATACGCAGTATTTT.

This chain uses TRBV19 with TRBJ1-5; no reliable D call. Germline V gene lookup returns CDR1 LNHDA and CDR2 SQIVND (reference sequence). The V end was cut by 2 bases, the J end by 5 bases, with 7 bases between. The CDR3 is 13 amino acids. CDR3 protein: CASSIFADQPQHF. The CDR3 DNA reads TGTGCCAGTAGTATATTTGCGGATCAGCCCCAGCATTTT.

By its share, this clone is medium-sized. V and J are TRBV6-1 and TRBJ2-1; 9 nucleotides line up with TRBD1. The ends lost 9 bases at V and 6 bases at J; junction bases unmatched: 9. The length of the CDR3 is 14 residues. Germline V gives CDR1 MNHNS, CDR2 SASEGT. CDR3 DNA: TGTGCCAGTGTTGAGGGACAGGGCGGCAATGAGCAGTTCTTC. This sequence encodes CASVEGQGGNEQFF.

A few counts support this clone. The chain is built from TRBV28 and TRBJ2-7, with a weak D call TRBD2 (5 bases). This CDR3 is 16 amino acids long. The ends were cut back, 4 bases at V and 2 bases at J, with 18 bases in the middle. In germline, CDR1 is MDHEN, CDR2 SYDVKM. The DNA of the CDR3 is TGTGCCAGCAGTTCCCGTTCCCCAACGGAGGCCTACGAGCAGTACTTC. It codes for CASSSRSPTEAYEQYF.

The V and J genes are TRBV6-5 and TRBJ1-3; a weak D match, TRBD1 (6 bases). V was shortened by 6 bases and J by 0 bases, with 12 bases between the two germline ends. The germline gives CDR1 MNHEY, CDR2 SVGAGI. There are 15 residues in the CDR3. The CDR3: CASRRDRSSGNTIYF. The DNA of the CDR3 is TGTGCCAGCAGACGCGACAGGAGCTCTGGAAACACCATATATTTT.

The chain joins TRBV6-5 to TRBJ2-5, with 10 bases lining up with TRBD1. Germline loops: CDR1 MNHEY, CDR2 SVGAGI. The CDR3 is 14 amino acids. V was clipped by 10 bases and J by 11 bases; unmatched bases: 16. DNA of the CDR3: TGTGCCATCGGGAGGACAGGGGGTATCCCTGAGCAGTACTTC. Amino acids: CAIGRTGGIPEQYF.

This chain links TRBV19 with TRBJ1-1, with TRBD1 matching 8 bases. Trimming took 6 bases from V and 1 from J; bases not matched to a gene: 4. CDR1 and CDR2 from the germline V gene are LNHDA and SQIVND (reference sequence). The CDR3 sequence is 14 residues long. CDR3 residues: CASRGTGQNTEAFF. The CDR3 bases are TGTGCCAGTAGGGGGACAGGTCAGAACACTGAAGCTTTCTTT.

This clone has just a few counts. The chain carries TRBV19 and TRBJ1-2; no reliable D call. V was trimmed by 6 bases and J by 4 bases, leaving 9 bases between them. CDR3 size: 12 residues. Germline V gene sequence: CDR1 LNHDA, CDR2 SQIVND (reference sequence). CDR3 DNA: TGTGCCAGTAGAGAGGCATTCTATGGCTACACCTTC. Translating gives CASREAFYGYTF.

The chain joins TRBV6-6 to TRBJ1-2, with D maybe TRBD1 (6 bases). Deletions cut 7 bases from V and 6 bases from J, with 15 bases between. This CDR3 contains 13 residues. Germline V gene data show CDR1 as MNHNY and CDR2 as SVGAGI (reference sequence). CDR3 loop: CASKYGTPHGYTF. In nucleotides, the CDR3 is TGTGCCAGCAAGTACGGGACACCGCATGGCTACACCTTC.

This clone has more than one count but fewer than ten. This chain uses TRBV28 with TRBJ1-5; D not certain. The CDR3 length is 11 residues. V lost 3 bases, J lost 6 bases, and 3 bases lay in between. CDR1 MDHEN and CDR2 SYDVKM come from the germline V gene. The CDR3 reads CASSLGQPQHF. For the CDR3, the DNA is TGTGCCAGCAGTTTGGGTCAGCCCCAGCATTTT.

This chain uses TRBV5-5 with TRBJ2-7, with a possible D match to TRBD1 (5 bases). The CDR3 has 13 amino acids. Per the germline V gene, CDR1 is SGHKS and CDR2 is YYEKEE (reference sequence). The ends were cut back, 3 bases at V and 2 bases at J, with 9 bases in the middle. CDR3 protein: CASSWGQPYEQYF. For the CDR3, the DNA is TGTGCCAGCAGCTGGGGCCAACCCTACGAGCAGTACTTC.

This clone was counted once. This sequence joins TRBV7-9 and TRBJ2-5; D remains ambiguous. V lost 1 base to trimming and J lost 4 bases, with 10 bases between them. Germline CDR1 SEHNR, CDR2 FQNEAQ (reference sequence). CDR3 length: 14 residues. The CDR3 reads CASSLGQDGETQYF. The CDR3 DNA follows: TGTGCCAGCAGCTTAGGGCAGGACGGAGAGACCCAGTACTTC.

Written as DNA, the CDR3 is TGTGCCAGCAGCTTGGGACCCGGGCTAAGATACAATGAGCAGTTCTTC. Translated, it gives CASSLGPGLRYNEQFF. V gene TRBV7-9 combines with J gene TRBJ2-1, with D perhaps being TRBD1 or TRBD2 (5 bases each). CDR3 size: 16 residues. CDR1 is SEHNR and CDR2 is FQNEAQ in the germline V gene (reference sequence). The V end lost 3 bases, the J end lost 4 bases, and 16 bases lay between the germline ends.

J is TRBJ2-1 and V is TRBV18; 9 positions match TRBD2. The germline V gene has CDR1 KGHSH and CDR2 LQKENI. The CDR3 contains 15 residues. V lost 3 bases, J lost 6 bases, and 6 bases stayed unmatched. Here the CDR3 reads CASSPRAGGRNEQFF. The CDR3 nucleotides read TGTGCCAGCTCACCTAGGGCGGGGGGGCGCAATGAGCAGTTCTTC.

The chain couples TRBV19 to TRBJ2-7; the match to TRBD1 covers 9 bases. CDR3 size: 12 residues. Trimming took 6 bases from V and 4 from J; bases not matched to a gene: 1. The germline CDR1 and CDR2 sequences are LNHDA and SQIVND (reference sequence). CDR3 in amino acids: CASRGQGYEQYF. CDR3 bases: TGTGCCAGTAGGGGACAGGGATACGAGCAGTACTTC. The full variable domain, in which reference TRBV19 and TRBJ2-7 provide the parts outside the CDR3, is DGGITQSPKYLFRKEGQNVTLSCEQNLNHDAMYWYRQDPGQGLRLIYYSQIVNDFQKGDIAEGYSVSREKKESFPLTVTSAQKNPTAFYLCASRGQGYEQYFGPGTRLTVT.

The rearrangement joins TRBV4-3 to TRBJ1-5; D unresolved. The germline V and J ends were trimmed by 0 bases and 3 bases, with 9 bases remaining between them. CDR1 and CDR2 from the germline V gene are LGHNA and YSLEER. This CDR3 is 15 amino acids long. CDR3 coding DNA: TGCGCCAGCAGCCAAGATTGGCAGGTCAATCAGCCCCAGCATTTT. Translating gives CASSQDWQVNQPQHF.

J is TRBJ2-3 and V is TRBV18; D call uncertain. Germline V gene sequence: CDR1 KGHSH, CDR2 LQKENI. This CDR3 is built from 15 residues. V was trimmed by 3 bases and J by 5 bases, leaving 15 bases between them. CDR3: CASSPVAQVGDTQYF. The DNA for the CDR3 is TGTGCCAGCTCACCCGTCGCGCAAGTAGGAGATACGCAGTATTTT.

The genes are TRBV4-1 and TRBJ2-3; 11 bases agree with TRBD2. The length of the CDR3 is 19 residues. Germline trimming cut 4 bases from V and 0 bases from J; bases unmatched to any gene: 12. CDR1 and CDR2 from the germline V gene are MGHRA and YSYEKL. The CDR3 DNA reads TGCGCCAGCAGCCTTACGAGGCTAGCGGGGGGTTCAAGCACAGATACGCAGTATTTT. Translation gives CASSLTRLAGGSSTDTQYF.

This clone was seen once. The chain's CDR3 is CASSVATGEAGNTIYF. The CDR3 DNA is TGTGCCAGCAGCGTAGCTACAGGGGAGGCTGGAAACACCATATATTTT. V gene TRBV9 combines with J gene TRBJ1-3; 7 nucleotides match TRBD1. With 0 bases clipped from V and 2 bases from J, the junction kept 5 bases outside the gene matches. The CDR3 spans 16 residues. The V gene's germline CDR1 is SGDLS and CDR2 YYNGEE.

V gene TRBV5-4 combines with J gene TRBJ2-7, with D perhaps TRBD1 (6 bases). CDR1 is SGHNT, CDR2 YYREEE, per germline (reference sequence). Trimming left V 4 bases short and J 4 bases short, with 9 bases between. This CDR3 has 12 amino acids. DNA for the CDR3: TGTGCCAGCAGCCAGGACAGTTACGAGCAGTACTTC. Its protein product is CASSQDSYEQYF.

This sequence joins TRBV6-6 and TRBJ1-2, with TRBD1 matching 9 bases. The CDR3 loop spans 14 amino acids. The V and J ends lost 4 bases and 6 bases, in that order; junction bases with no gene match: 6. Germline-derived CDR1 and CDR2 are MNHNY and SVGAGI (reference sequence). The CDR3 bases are TGTGCCAGCAGTTCCCGGACAGGGGAGGATGGCTACACCTTC. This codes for CASSSRTGEDGYTF.

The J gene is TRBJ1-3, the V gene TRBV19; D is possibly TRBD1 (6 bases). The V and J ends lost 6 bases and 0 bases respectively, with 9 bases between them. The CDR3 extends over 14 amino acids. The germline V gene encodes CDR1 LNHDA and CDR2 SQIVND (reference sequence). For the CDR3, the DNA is TGTGCCAGTAGCGGACAGAGCTCTGGAAACACCATATATTTT. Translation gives CASSGQSSGNTIYF.

Here the CDR3 reads CASSSGQVGGELFF. CDR3 bases: TGTGCCAGCAGCTCAGGACAGGTGGGGGGGGAGCTGTTTTTT. The chain employs TRBV7-2 and TRBJ2-2; TRBD1 aligns across 7 bases. The germline V gene has CDR1 SGHTA and CDR2 FQGNSA. J gave up 8 bases and V 4 bases, and 7 bases lay outside the gene matches. The length of the CDR3 is 14 residues.

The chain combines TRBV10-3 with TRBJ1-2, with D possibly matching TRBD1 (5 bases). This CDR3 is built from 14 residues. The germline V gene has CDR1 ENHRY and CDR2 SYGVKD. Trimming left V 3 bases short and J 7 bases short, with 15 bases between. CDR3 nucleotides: TGTGCCATCAGTGACTCAGGGTCCCGGGGTGGCTACACCTTC. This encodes CAISDSGSRGGYTF.

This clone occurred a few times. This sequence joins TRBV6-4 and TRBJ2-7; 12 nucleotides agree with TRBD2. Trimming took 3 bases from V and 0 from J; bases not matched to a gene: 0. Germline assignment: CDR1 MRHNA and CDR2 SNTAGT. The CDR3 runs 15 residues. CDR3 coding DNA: TGTGCCAGCAGTGAGACTAGCGGGAGCTCCTACGAGCAGTACTTC. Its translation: CASSETSGSSYEQYF.